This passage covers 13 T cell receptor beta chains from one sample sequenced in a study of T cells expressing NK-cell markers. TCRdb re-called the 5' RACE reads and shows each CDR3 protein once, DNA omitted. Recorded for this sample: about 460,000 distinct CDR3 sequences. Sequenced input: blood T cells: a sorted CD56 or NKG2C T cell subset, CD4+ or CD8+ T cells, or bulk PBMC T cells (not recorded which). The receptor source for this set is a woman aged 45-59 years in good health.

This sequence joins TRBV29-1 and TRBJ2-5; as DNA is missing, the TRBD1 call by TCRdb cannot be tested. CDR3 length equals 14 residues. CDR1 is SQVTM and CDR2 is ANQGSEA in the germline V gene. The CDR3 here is CSVEVWGQWETQYF.

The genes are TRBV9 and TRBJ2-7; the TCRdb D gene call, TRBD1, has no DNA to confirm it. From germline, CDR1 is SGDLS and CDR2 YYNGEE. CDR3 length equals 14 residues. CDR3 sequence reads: CASSVGTDSYEQYF. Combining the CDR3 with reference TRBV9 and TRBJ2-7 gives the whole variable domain DSGVTQTPKHLITATGQRVTLRCSPRSGDLSVYWYQQSLDQGLQFLIQYYNGEERAKGNILERFSAQQFPDLHSELNLSSLELGDSALYFCASSVGTDSYEQYFGPGTRLTVT.

The CDR3 is CAIAGQGNTGELFF. The chain links TRBV10-3 to TRBJ2-2; TCRdb's assignment of TRBD1 cannot be checked, as there is no DNA. Germline assignment: CDR1 ENHRY and CDR2 SYGVKD. This CDR3 is built from 14 residues.

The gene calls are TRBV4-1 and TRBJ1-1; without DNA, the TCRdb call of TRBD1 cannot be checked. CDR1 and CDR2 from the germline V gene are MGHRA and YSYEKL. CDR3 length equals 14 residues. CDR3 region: CASSQLRVSTEAFF.

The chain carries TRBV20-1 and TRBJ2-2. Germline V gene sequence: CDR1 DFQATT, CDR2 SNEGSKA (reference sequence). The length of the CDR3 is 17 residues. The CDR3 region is CSARDIMMGTNTGELFF.

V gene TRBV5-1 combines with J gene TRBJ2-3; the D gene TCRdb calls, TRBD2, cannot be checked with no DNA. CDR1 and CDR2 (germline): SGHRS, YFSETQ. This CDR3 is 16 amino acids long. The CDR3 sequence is CASSGAGLTSTDTQYF. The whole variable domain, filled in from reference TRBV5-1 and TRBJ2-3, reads KAGVTQTPRYLIKTRGQQVTLSCSPISGHRSVSWYQQTPGQGLQFLFEYFSETQRNKGNFPGRFSGRQFSNSRSEMNVSTLELGDSALYLCASSGAGLTSTDTQYFGPGTRLTVL.

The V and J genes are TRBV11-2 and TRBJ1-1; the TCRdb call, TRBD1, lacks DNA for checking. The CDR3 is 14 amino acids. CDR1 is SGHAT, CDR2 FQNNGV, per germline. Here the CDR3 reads CASSRGGVLTEAFF.

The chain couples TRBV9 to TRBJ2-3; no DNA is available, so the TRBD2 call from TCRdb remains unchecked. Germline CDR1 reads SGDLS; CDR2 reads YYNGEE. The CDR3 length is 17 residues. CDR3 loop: CASSVSPGGPGMNTQYF.

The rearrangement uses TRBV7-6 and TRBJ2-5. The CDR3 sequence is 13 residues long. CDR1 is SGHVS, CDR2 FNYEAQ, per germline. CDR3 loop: CASSLPGDETQYF.

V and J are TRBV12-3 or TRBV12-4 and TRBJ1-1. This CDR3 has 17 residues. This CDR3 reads CASSQFGRADMNTEAFF.

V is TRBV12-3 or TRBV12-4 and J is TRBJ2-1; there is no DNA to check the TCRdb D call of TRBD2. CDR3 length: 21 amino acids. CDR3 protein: CASSLFAGGRGRAWSRNEQFF.

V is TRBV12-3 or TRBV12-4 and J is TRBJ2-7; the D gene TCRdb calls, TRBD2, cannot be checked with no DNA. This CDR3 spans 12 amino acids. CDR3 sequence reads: CASEGVSYEQYF.

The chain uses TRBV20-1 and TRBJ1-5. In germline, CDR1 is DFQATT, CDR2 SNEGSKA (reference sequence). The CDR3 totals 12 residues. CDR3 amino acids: CSARGDEQPQHF.